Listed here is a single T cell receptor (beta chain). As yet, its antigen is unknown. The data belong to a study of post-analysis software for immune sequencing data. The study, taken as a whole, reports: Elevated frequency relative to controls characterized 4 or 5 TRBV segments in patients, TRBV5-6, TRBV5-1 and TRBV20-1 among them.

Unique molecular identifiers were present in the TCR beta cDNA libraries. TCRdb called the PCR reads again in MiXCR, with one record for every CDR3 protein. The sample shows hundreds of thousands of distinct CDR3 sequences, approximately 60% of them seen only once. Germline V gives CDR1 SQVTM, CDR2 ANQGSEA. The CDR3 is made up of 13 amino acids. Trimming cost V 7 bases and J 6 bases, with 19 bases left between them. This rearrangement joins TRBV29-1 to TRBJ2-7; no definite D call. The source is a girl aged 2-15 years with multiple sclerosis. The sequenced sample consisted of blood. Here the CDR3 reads CSAGQDDRSEQYF. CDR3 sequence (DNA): TGCAGCGCCGGCCAAGACGACCGCTCCGAGCAGTACTTC.